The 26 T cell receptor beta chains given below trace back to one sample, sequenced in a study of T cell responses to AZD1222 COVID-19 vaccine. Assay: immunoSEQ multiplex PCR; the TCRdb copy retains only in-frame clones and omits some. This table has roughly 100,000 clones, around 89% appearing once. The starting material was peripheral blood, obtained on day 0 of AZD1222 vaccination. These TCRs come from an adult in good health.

CDR3 coding DNA: TGTGCCAGCAAGATTTGGACAGGGGATCAGCCCCAGCATTTT. Translated: CASKIWTGDQPQHF. The chain carries TRBV6-5 and TRBJ1-5; 9 bases align to TRBD1. CDR1 is MNHEY and CDR2 is SVGAGI in the germline V gene. V was clipped by 7 bases and J by 5 bases; unmatched bases: 6. The CDR3 consists of 14 residues.

This CDR3 is CASSFYGAVSYNEQFF. In DNA, the CDR3 is TGTGCCAGCTCCTTTTATGGGGCGGTCTCCTACAATGAGCAGTTCTTC. The rearrangement joins TRBV18 to TRBJ2-1; possible D gene TRBD1, 5 bases. This CDR3 comprises 16 residues. V lost 6 bases, J lost 0 bases, and 15 bases lay in between. CDR1 and CDR2 (germline): KGHSH, LQKENI.

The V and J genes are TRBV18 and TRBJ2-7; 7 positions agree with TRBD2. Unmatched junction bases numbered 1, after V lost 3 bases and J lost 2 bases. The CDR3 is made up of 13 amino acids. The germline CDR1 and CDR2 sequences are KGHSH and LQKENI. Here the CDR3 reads CASSPSGTYEQYF. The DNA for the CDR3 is TGTGCCAGCTCACCCAGCGGGACCTACGAGCAGTACTTC. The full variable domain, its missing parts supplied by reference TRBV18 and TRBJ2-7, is NAGVMQNPRHLVRRRGQEARLRCSPMKGHSHVYWYRQLPEEGLKFMVYLQKENIIDESGMPKERFSAEFPKEGPSILRIQQVVRGDSAAYFCASSPSGTYEQYFGPGTRLTVT.

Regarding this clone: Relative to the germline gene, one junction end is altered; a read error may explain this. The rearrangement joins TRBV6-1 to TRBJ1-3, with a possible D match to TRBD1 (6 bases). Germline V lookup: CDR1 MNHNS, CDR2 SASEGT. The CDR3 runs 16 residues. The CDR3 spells CASTEQQGGTGNTIYF. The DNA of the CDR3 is TGTGCCAGCACTGAACAACAGGGAGGAACTGGAAACACCATATATTTT.

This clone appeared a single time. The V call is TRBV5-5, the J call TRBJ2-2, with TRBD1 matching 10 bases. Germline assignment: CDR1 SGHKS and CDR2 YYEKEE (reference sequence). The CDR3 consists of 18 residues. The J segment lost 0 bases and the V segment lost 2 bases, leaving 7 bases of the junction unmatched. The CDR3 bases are TGTGCCAGCAGCTTTAACCGGGACAGGGGACCGAACACCGGGGAGCTGTTTTTT. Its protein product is CASSFNRDRGPNTGELFF.

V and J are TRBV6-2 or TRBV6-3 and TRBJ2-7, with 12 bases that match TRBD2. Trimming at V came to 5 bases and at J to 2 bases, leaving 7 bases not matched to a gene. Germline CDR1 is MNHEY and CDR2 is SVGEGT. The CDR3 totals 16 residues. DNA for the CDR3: TGTGCCAGCAGTCGAGGGAGACTAGCGGGAGCCTACGAGCAGTACTTC. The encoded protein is CASSRGRLAGAYEQYF.

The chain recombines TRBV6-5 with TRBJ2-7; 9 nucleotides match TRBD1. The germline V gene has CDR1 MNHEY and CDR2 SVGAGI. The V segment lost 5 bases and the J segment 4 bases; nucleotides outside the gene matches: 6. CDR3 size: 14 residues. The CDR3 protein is CASSTTGGAYEQYF. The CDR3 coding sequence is TGTGCCAGCAGTACAACAGGGGGCGCATACGAGCAGTACTTC.

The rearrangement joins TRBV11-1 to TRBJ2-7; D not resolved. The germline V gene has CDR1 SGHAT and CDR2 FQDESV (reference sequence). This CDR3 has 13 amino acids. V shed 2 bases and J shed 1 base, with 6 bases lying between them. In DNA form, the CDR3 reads TGTGCCAGCAGCTTATCCGGATCCTACGAGCAGTACTTC. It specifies CASSLSGSYEQYF.

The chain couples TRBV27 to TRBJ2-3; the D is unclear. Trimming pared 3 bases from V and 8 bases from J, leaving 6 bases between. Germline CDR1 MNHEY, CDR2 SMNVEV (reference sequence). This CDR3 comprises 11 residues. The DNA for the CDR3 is TGTGCCAGCAGTTTTGACCGTACGCAGTATTTT. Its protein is CASSFDRTQYF.

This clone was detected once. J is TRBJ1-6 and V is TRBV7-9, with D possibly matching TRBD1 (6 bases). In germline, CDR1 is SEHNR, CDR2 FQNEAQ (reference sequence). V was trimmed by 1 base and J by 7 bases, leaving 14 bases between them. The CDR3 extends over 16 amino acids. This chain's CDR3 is CASSLGAGAENSPLHF. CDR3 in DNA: TGTGCCAGCAGCTTAGGAGCGGGGGCGGAGAATTCACCCCTCCACTTT.

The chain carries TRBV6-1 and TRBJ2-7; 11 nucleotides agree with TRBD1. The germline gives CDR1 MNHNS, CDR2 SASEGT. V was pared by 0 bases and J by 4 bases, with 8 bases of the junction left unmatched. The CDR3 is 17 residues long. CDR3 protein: CASSEAGAGQGAYEQYF. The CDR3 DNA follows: TGTGCCAGCAGTGAAGCGGGGGCAGGACAGGGGGCTTACGAGCAGTACTTC.

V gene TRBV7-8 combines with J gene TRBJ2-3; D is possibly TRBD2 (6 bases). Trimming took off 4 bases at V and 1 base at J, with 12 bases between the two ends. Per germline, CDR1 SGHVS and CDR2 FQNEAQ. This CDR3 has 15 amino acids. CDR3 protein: CASSSRREGTDTQYF. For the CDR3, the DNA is TGTGCCAGCAGCTCCCGCAGGGAGGGCACAGATACGCAGTATTTT.

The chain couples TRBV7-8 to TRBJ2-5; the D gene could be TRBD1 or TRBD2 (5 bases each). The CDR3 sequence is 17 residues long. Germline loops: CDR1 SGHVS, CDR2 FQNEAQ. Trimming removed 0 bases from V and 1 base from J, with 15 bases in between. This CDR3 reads CASSLARRVGTQETQYF. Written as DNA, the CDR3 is TGTGCCAGCAGCTTAGCCCGGCGGGTCGGGACCCAAGAGACCCAGTACTTC.

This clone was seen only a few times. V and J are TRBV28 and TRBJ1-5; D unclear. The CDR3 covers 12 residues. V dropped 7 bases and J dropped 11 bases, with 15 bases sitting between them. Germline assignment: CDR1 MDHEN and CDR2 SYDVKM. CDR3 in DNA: TGTGCCAGCACCCCCTGGGTGGGAGCCCAGCATTTT. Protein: CASTPWVGAQHF.

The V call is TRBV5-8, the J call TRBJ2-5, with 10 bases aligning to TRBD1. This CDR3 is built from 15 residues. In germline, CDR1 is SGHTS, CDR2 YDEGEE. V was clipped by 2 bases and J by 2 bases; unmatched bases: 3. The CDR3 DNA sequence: TGTGCCAGCAGCTTAGGGACAGGGGTTCAAGAGACCCAGTACTTC. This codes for CASSLGTGVQETQYF.

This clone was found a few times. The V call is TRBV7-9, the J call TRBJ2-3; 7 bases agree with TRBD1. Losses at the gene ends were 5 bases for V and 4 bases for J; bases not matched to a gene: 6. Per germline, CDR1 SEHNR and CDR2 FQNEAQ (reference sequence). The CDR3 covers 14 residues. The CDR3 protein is CASSPGQLADTQYF. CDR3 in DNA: TGTGCCAGCAGCCCGGGACAGCTCGCAGATACGCAGTATTTT.

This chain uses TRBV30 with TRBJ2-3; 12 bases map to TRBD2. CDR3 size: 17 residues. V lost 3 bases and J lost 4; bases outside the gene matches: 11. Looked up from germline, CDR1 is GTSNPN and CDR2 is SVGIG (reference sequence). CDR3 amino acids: CAWSVPLTSGSSDTQYF. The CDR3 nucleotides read TGTGCCTGGAGCGTTCCCCTGACTAGCGGGAGTTCAGATACGCAGTATTTT.

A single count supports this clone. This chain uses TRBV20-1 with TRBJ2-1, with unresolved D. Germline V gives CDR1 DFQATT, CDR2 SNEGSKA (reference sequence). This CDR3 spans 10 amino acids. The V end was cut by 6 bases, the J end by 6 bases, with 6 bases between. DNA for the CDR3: TGCAGTGCCACCTTCAATGAGCAGTTCTTC. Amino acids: CSATFNEQFF.

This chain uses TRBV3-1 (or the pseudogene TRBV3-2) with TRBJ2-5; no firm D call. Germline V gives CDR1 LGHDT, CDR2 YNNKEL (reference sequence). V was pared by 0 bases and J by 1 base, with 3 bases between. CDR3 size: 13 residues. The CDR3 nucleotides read TGTGCCAGCAGCCAAGACTCCCAAGAGACCCAGTACTTC. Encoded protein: CASSQDSQETQYF.

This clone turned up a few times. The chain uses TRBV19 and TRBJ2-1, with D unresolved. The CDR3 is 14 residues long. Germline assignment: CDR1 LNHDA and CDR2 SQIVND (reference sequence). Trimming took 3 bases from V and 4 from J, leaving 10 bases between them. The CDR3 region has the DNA TGTGCCAGTAGTATCCTAAGCCTGTACAATGAGCAGTTCTTC. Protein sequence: CASSILSLYNEQFF.

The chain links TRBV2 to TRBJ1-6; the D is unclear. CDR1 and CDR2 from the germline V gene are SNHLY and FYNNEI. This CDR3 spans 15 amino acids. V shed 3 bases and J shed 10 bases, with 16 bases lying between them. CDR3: CASSDIGRRRSPLHF. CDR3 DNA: TGTGCCAGCAGTGACATCGGCAGGAGACGGTCACCCCTCCACTTT.

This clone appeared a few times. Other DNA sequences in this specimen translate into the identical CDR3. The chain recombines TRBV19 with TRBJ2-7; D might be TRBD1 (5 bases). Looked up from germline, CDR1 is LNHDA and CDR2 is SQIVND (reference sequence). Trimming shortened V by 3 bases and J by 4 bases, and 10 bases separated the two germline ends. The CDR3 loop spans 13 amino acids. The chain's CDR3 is CASSIAGRYEQYF. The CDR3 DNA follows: TGTGCCAGTAGTATTGCAGGGCGGTACGAGCAGTACTTC.

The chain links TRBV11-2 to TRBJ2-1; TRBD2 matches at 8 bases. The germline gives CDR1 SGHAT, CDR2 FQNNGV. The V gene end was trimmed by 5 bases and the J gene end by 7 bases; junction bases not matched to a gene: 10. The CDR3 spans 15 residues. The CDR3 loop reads CASSPGGAGENEQFF. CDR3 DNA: TGTGCCAGCAGCCCCGGGGGGGCGGGAGAGAATGAGCAGTTCTTC.

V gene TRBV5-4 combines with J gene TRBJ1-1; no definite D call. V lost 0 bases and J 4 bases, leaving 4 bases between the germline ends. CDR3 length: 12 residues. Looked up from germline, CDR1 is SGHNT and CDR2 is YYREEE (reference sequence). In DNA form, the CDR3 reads TGTGCCAGCAGCTTGGAAGGCACTGAAGCTTTCTTT. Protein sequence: CASSLEGTEAFF.

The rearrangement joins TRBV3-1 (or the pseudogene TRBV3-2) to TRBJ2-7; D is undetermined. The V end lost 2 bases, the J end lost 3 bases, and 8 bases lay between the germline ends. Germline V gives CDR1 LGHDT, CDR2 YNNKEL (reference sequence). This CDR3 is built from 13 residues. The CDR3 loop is CASSQNLVYEQYF. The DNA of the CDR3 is TGTGCCAGCAGCCAAAACTTAGTCTACGAGCAGTACTTC.

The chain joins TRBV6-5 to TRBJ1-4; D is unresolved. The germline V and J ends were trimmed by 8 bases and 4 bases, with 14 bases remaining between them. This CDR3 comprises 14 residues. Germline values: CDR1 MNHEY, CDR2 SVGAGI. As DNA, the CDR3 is TGTGCCAGCTCAGAACGGGCGGGTAATGAAAAACTGTTTTTT. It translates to CASSERAGNEKLFF.